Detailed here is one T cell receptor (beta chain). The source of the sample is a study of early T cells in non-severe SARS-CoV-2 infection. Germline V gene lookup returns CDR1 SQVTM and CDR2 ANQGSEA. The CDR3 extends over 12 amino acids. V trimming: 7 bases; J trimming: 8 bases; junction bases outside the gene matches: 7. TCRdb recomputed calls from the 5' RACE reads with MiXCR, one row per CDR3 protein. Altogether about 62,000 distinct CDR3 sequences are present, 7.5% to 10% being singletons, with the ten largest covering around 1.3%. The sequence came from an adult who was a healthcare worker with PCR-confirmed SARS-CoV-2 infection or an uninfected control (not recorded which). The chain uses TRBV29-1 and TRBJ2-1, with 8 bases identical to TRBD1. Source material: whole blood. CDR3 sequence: CSGRQGIDEQFF. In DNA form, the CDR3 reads TGCAGCGGGAGACAGGGGATTGATGAGCAGTTCTTC.